The 15 T cell receptor gamma chains below all came from one sample that was sequenced in a study of γδ T cells in repeated Plasmodium falciparum infection. Vgamma9/Vdelta2+ and Vdelta2-negative gammadelta T cells were flow-sorted from PBMC for bulk sequencing. TCRdb reran clone calling via CATT on the multiplex PCR reads. The repertoire holds over 25,000 gamma-chain clones, with about 3% as singletons. The source material was gamma-delta T cells from blood. All receptors come from a pool of human donors (malaria-infected and uninfected, not separated).

This clone was seen ten or more times. V usage is TRGV3 and J usage is TRGJ1 or TRGJ2. V shed 0 bases, J shed 2 bases, and the junction held 10 bases outside the gene matches. The CDR3 covers 16 residues. The germline CDR1 and CDR2 sequences are VTNTFY and YDVSTARD (reference sequence). CDR3 protein: CATWDRPKNYYYKKLF. CDR3 bases: TGTGCCACCTGGGACAGGCCTAAAAATTATTATTATAAGAAACTCTTT.

This clone appeared many times. At one end the junction does not follow the germline gene, possibly because of a read error. The chain couples TRGV4 to TRGJ1 or TRGJ2. Germline matching of the DNA provided the J gene here, since TCRdb leaves it blank. The CDR3 covers 12 residues. Germline loops: CDR1 EGSTGY, CDR2 YDSYTSSV. Written as DNA, the CDR3 is TGTGCCACCTGGGACGTATATTACAAGAAACTCTTT. This gives the protein CATWDVYYKKLF.

There are a few counts of this clone. A read error likely explains why the TCRdb protein, taken from a much larger clone, differs from this DNA's translation at residue 7; the protein shown is translated from the DNA. The chain combines TRGV9 with TRGJP2. TCRdb records no J gene; here it was assigned by comparing the DNA to germline. This CDR3 contains 14 residues. Germline CDR1 and CDR2: GITISATS and ISYDGTV (reference sequence). Trimming took 5 bases from V and 5 from J; bases not matched to a gene: 8. CDR3 protein: CALWALGSDWIKTF. The CDR3 region has the DNA TGTGCCTTGTGGGCGTTGGGGAGTGATTGGATCAAGACGTTT.

This clone was observed a few times. TCRdb's listed protein matches a much larger clone and diverges from this DNA's translation at residue 15, likely through a read error; the protein shown comes from the DNA. The chain employs TRGV9 and TRGJP2. TCRdb does not report a J gene; here it was assigned by matching the DNA to germline references. The CDR3 has 20 amino acids. The V gene's germline CDR1 is GITISATS and CDR2 ISYDGTV (reference sequence). The CDR3 DNA reads TGTGCCTTGTGGGAGGTGCGGGGAAGTTACATAGGGAGTAGTAATTGGATCAAGACGTTT. Amino acid sequence: CALWEVRGSYIGSSNWIKTF.

This clone was counted ten times or more. The sample contains more than one DNA sequence encoding this CDR3. The chain employs TRGV3 and TRGJ1 or TRGJ2. Per the germline V gene, CDR1 is VTNTFY and CDR2 is YDVSTARD (reference sequence). The V segment lost 0 bases and the J segment 2 bases; nucleotides outside the gene matches: 4. CDR3 length: 14 residues. The CDR3 loop reads CATWDRLDYYKKLF. The CDR3 nucleotides read TGTGCCACCTGGGACAGGCTGGATTATTATAAGAAACTCTTT.

This clone occurred many times. This likely came from a read error, as a far larger clone is one base away. Other nucleotide sequences in the sample specify the same CDR3. The CDR3 here is CATWDGELYKKLF. CDR3 in DNA: TGCGCCACCTGGGATGGGGAACTTTATAAGAAACTCTTT. The chain is built from TRGV4 and TRGJ1 or TRGJ2. In the absence of a J gene in TCRdb, the DNA was matched to germline to assign it here. This CDR3 spans 13 amino acids. CDR1 is EGSTGY and CDR2 is YDSYTSSV in the germline V gene.

This clone was found many times. The genes are TRGV8 and TRGJ1 or TRGJ2. The CDR3 length is 13 residues. J gave up 7 bases and V 5 bases, and 11 bases lay outside the gene matches. Looked up from germline, CDR1 is VENAVY and CDR2 is YDSYNSRV. The CDR3 loop is CATWVPWLYKKLF. The CDR3 DNA reads TGTGCCACCTGGGTTCCCTGGTTGTATAAGAAACTCTTT.

This clone was counted many times. The chain joins TRGV9 to TRGJP. CDR3 length equals 15 residues. The germline V gene has CDR1 GITISATS and CDR2 ISYDGTV (reference sequence). Germline trimming cut 6 bases from V and 7 bases from J; bases unmatched to any gene: 6. The CDR3 DNA is TGTGCCTTGTGGAGGAGGGAGTTGGGCAAAAAAATCAAGGTATTT. Its protein is CALWRRELGKKIKVF.

This clone has ten or more counts. The chain recombines TRGV8 with TRGJ1 or TRGJ2. Here the J gene was assigned by germline matching of the DNA, as TCRdb has none. V shed 1 base and J 8 bases; nucleotides not matched to a gene: 5. CDR1 is VENAVY, CDR2 YDSYNSRV, per germline. The length of the CDR3 is 12 residues. The CDR3, as DNA: TGTGCCACCTGGGATAGACCGAATAAGAAACTCTTT. Translating it yields CATWDRPNKKLF.

This clone was recorded at least ten times. This DNA translates differently at residue 3 from the TCRdb protein, which is that of a much larger clone; a read error is likely, and the protein shown is the DNA's own translation. This chain uses TRGV9 with TRGJP2. TCRdb gives no J gene; it was assigned here by matching the DNA to germline. The CDR3 spans 15 residues. Germline CDR1 and CDR2: GITISATS and ISYDGTV (reference sequence). The CDR3 coding sequence is TGTGCCTGGTGGGAGCCGGTCGGTAGTGATTGGATCAAGACGTTT. Protein: CAWWEPVGSDWIKTF.

This clone was counted only a few times. A far larger clone lies a single base away; this is likely a read error. The sample carries other DNA sequences with the same CDR3. The J gene was not called, though the V gene is TRGV9. CDR1 and CDR2 from the germline V gene are GITISATS and ISYDGTV (reference sequence). The CDR3 is 14 residues long. The CDR3 nucleotides read TGTGCCTTGTGGGAGCCAACCCCTTATTATAAGAAACTCTTC. Translating gives CALWEPTPYYKKLF.

This clone is labeled medium-sized. Distinct nucleotide sequences in the sample also encode this CDR3. V usage is TRGV9 and J usage is TRGJP. The germline V gene has CDR1 GITISATS and CDR2 ISYDGTV (reference sequence). V dropped 0 bases and J dropped 5; count of bases not matched to a gene: 16. CDR3 size: 21 residues. The CDR3 here is CALWEVHGSVRKELGKKIKVF. The CDR3 nucleotides read TGTGCCTTGTGGGAGGTGCATGGTTCGGTACGTAAAGAGTTGGGCAAAAAAATCAAGGTATTT.

This clone has ten or more counts. The protein in TCRdb stems from a much larger clone and differs at residue 10 from this DNA's translation, likely a read error; here the protein is translated from the DNA. The rearrangement links TRGV4 to TRGJ1 or TRGJ2. Here the J gene was assigned by germline matching of the DNA, as TCRdb has none. This CDR3 contains 13 residues. Germline V CDR1 and CDR2: EGSTGY, YDSYTSSV. CDR3 DNA sequence: TGTGCCACCTGGGATGGGCGGCTTTATGAGAAACTCTTT. It is translated as CATWDGRLYEKLF.

This clone was recorded a few times. A far larger clone lies a single base away; this is likely a read error. The DNA is left out, because the CDR3 cannot be placed on it with certainty; the CDR3 is given as TCRdb lists it. The V gene call reads TRGV9; no J gene was called. The CDR3 has 33 residues if both end residues are counted. Germline V CDR1 and CDR2: GITISATS, ISYDGTV (reference sequence). The CDR3: CALWEVLLIGIRNSLAVEQHWLSQVSIGRIQHF.

This clone was counted only a few times. The amino acid sequence in TCRdb belongs to a much larger clone and departs from this DNA's translation at residue 3, likely a sequencing read error; the sequence shown is translated from the DNA. V and J are TRGV9 and TRGJ1 or TRGJ2. The J gene comes from matching the DNA to germline here; TCRdb lacks it. Germline V gene data show CDR1 as GITISATS and CDR2 as ISYDGTV (reference sequence). The CDR3 is 14 residues long. The CDR3 sequence: CASWEVPKYYKKLF. CDR3 bases: TGTGCCTCGTGGGAGGTCCCTAAGTATTATAAGAAACTCTTT.